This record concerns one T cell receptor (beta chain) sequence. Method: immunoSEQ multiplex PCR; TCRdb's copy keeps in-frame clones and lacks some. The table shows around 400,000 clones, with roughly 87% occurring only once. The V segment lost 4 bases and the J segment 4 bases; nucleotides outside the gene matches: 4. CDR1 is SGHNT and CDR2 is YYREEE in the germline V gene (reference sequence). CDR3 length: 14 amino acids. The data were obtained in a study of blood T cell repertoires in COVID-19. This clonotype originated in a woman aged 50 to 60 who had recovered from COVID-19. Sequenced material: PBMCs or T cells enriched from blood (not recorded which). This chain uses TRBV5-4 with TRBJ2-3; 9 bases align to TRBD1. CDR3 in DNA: TGTGCCAGCAGCCGGGACAGGGCGGCAGATACGCAGTATTTT. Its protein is CASSRDRAADTQYF.